Listed here are 2 T cell receptor beta chains from one sample, sequenced in a study of T cells in Graves' hyperthyroidism and ophthalmopathy. From RNA transcripts, TCR beta CDR3 regions were amplified. The TCR CDR3 was amplified in a first-round RT-PCR using the HTBI primer set. One entry per CDR3 protein, called by TCRdb with MiXCR from the multiplex PCR reads. Of 600,000 to 750,000 distinct CDR3 sequences in the sample, roughly 17% are singletons; the top ten hold 15% to 18%. The sample comprised blood. The receptors were sampled from a man aged 50-60 years with Graves' hyperthyroidism.

There are many counts of this clonotype. The genes are TRBV24-1 and TRBJ2-7; 8 positions agree with TRBD2. The germline V gene encodes CDR1 KGHDR and CDR2 SFDVKD. The J segment lost 5 bases and the V segment lost 6 bases, leaving 8 bases of the junction unmatched. This CDR3 has 14 amino acids. CDR3 DNA sequence: TGTGCCACCAGTCCCAGCGGGAGTCACCACGAGCAGTACTTC. Translated, it gives CATSPSGSHHEQYF.

This clonotype was observed many times. This sequence joins TRBV2 and TRBJ2-1, with 7 bases lining up with TRBD2. Germline-derived CDR1 and CDR2 are SNHLY and FYNNEI. This CDR3 contains 14 residues. Trimming took 7 bases from V and 3 from J; bases not matched to a gene: 6. The CDR3 nucleotides are TGTGCCAGCAATAGGCTAGCGGACTACAATGAGCAGTTCTTC. As protein: CASNRLADYNEQFF. The whole variable domain, remainder taken from reference TRBV2 and TRBJ2-1, is EPEVTQTPSHQVTQMGQEVILRCVPISNHLYFYWYRQILGQKVEFLVSFYNNEISEKSEIFDDQFSVERPDGSNFTLKIRSTKLEDSAMYFCASNRLADYNEQFFGPGTRLTVL.